The source of this T cell receptor beta chain is a study of T cells expressing NK-cell markers. Study-wide results and caveats: Dominant NKG2C+ clonotypes were found to form about 1.0-8% of CD8+ T cells in five to seven donors. The CD3+CD56-NKG2C+ fraction of a handful of donors was likewise dominated by these clonotypes.

UMIs accompanied the 5'RACE template switching by which TCR beta cDNA was made. Reanalyzing the 5' RACE reads, TCRdb keeps one entry per CDR3 protein, without DNA. This sample's table has about 460,000 distinct CDR3 sequences. Germline CDR1 and CDR2: SGHDN and FVKESK. CDR3 length: 19 residues. For this clonotype: Its antigen is unidentified.

The chain carries TRBV14 and TRBJ2-7; no DNA is available, so the TRBD2 call from TCRdb remains unchecked. The sequence came from a woman between 50 and 59 years old in good health. Sequenced material: blood T cells: a sorted CD56 or NKG2C T cell subset, CD4+ or CD8+ T cells, or bulk PBMC T cells (not recorded which). The CDR3 region is CASSQAGLAGVLHPYEQYF. Combining the CDR3 with reference TRBV14 and TRBJ2-7 gives the whole variable domain EAGVTQFPSHSVIEKGQTVTLRCDPISGHDNLYWYRRVMGKEIKFLLHFVKESKQDESGMPNNRFLAERTGGTYSTLKVQPAELEDSGVYFCASSQAGLAGVLHPYEQYFGPGTRLTVT.